The 3 T cell receptor beta chains reported below all come from one sample, sequenced in a study of blood T cell repertoires in COVID-19. Only in-frame clones appear in the TCRdb table, and some are missing; sequencing was by immunoSEQ multiplex PCR. The sample lists about 90,000 clones, almost 95% seen once, with about 6.6% in the top ten. Sequenced: peripheral blood. The receptors were sampled from a woman aged 60-70 years with active COVID-19.

This chain connects TRBV4-3 to TRBJ2-5; D call uncertain. The last part of the DNA fits TRBJ2-7 better; the J call may be wrong. CDR1 and CDR2 from the germline V gene are LGHNA and YSLEER. The CDR3 is 14 amino acids. The CDR3 DNA is TGCGCCAGCAGCCAAGATACAGACCTCTACGAGCAGTACTTC. Its translation: CASSQDTDLYEQYF.

The rearrangement links TRBV11-2 to TRBJ2-7, with unresolved D. Deletions cut 1 base from V and 3 bases from J, with 10 bases between. Germline V gene data show CDR1 as SGHAT and CDR2 as FQNNGV. The CDR3 sequence is 14 residues long. This CDR3 is CASSLGRVLYEQYF. The CDR3 DNA reads as TGTGCCAGCAGCTTAGGTCGGGTCCTCTACGAGCAGTACTTC.

This chain links TRBV28 with TRBJ2-7, with a tentative D call TRBD2 (5 bases). The CDR3 spans 14 residues. V was pared by 1 base and J by 2 bases, with 9 bases between. Looked up from germline, CDR1 is MDHEN and CDR2 is SYDVKM. DNA for the CDR3: TGTGCCAGCAGTTTATCGTCCGGGACCTACGAGCAGTACTTC. Translation gives CASSLSSGTYEQYF.